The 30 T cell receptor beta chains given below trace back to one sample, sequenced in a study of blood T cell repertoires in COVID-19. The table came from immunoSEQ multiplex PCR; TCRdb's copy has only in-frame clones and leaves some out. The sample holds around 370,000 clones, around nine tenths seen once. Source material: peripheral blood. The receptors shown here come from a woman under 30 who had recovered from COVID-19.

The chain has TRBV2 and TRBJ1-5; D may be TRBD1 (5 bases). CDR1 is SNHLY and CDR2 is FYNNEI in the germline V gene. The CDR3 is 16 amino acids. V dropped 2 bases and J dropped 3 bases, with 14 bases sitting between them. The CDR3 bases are TGTGCCAGCAGTGAAAGGCGGCAGGGATTCAATCAGCCCCAGCATTTT. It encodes CASSERRQGFNQPQHF.

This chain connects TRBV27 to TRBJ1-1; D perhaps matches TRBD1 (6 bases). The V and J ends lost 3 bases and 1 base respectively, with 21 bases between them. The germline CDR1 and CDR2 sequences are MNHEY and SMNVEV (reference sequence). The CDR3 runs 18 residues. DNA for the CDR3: TGTGCCAGCAGTTTCCGAGTAGCCCCGACAGGCGGGAACACTGAAGCTTTCTTT. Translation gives CASSFRVAPTGGNTEAFF.

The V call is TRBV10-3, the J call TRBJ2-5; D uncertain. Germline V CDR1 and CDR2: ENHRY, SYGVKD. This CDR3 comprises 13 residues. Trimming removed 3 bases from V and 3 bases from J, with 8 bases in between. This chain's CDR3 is CAISDAVKETQYF. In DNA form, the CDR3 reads TGTGCCATCAGTGACGCAGTAAAAGAGACCCAGTACTTC.

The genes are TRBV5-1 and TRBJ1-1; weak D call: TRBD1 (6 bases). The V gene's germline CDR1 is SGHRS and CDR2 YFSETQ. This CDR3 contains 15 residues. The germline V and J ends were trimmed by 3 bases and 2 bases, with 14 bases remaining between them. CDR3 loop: CASSSATGINTEAFF. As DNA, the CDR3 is TGCGCCAGCAGCTCGGCTACAGGGATCAACACTGAAGCTTTCTTT.

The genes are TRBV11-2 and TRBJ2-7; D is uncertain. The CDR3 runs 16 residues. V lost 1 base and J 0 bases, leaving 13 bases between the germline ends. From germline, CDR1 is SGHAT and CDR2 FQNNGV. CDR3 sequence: CASSLGNAVSSYEQYV. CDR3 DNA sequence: TGTGCCAGCAGCTTAGGTAACGCGGTAAGCTCCTACGAGCAGTACGTC.

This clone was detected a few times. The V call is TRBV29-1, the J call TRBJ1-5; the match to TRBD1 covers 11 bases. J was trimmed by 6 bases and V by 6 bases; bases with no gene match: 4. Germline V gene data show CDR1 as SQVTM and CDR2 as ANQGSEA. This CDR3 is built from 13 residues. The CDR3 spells CSVGQGEGQPQHF. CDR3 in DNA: TGCAGCGTGGGACAGGGGGAGGGTCAGCCCCAGCATTTT.

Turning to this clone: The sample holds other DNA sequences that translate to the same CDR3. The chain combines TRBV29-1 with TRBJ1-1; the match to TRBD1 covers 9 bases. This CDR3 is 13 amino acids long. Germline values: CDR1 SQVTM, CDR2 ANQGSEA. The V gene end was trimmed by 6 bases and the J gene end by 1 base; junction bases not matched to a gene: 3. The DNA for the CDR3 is TGCAGCGTGGACAGGGGATCGAACACTGAAGCTTTCTTT. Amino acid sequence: CSVDRGSNTEAFF.

The CDR3 bases are TGTGCCAGCAGCTTAATACTAGCGGGAGGGTCCGGGGAGCTGTTTTTT. Translating it yields CASSLILAGGSGELFF. The V and J genes are TRBV11-2 and TRBJ2-2; TRBD2 aligns across 13 bases. V lost 2 bases to trimming and J lost 6 bases; unmatched junction nucleotides: 3. The CDR3 has 16 residues. Germline assignment: CDR1 SGHAT and CDR2 FQNNGV.

DNA for the CDR3: TGTGCCAGCAGTCGGACACCGAACACTGAAGCTTTCTTT. Its translation: CASSRTPNTEAFF. This rearrangement joins TRBV25-1 to TRBJ1-1, with a tentative D call TRBD1 (5 bases). The CDR3 spans 13 residues. The germline gives CDR1 MGHDK, CDR2 SYGVNS. V lost 5 bases and J 1 base, leaving 8 bases between the germline ends.

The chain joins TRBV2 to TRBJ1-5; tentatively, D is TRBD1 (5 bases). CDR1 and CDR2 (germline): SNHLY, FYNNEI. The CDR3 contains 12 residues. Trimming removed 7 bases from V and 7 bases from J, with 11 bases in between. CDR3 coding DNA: TGTGCCAGCAAGGGAGGGACCCAGCCCCAGCATTTT. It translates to CASKGGTQPQHF.

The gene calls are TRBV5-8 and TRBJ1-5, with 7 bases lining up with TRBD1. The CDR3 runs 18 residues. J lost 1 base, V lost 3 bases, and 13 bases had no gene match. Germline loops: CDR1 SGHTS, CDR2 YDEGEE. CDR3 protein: CASSSTATGFRSNQPQHF. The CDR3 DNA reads TGTGCCAGCAGCTCAACCGCGACAGGGTTCAGGAGCAATCAGCCCCAGCATTTT.

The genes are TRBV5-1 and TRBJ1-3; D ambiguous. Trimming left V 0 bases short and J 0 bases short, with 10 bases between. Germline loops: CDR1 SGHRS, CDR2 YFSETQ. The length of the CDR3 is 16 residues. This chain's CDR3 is CASSLASPSSGNTIYF. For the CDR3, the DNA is TGCGCCAGCAGCTTGGCCTCCCCCAGCTCTGGAAACACCATATATTTT.

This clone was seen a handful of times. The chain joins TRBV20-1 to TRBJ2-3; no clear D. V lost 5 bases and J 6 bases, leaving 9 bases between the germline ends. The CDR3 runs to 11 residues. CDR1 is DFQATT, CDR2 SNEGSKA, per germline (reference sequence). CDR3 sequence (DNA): TGCAGTGCTCAGATCGGGGATACGCAGTATTTT. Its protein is CSAQIGDTQYF.

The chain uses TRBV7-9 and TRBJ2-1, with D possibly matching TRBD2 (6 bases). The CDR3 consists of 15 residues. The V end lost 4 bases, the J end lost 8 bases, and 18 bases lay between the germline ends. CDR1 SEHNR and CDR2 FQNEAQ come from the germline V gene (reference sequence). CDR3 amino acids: CASSSPLRGAYEQFF. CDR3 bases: TGTGCCAGCAGCTCCCCCCTGCGCGGGGCTTATGAGCAGTTCTTC.

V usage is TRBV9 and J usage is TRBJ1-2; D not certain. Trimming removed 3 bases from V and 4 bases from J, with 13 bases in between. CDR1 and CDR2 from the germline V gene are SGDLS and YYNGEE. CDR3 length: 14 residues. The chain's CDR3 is CASSATKYSYGYTF. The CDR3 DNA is TGTGCCAGCAGCGCCACTAAATATTCCTATGGCTACACCTTC. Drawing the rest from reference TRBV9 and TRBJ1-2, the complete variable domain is DSGVTQTPKHLITATGQRVTLRCSPRSGDLSVYWYQQSLDQGLQFLIQYYNGEERAKGNILERFSAQQFPDLHSELNLSSLELGDSALYFCASSATKYSYGYTFGSGTRLTVV.

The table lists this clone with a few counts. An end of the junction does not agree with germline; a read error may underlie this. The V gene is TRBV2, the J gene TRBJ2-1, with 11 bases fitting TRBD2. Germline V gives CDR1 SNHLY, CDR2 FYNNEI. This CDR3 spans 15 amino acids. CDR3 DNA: TGTGCCAGCAGCGAAGGACTAGCGGGCTACAATGAGCAGTTCTTC. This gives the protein CASSEGLAGYNEQFF.

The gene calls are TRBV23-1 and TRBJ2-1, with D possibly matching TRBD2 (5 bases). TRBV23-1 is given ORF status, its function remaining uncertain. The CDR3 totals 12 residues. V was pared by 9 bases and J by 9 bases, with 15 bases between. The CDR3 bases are TGCGCCAGGGGAGTTTCGACGGCTGAGCAGTTCTTC. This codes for CARGVSTAEQFF.

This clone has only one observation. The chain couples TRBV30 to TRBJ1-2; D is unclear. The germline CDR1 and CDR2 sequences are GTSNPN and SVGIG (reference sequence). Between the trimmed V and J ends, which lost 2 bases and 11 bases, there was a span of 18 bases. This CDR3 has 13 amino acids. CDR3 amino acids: CAWSSRRRTRYTF. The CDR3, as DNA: TGTGCCTGGAGTAGTAGGAGACGAACGAGATACACCTTC.

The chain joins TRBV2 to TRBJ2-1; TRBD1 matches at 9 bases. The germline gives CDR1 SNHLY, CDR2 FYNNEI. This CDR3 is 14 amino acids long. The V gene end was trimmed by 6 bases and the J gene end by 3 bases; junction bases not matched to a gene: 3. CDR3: CASRRDRVYNEQFF. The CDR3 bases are TGTGCCAGCAGGCGGGACAGGGTCTACAATGAGCAGTTCTTC.

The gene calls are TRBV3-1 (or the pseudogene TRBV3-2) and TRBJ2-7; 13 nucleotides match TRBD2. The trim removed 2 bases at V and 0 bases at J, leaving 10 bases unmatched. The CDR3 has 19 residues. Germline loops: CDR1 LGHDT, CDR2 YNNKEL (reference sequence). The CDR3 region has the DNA TGTGCCAGCAGCCAACCGAGACTAGCGGGGGGTCCGAGCTCCTACGAGCAGTACGTC. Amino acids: CASSQPRLAGGPSSYEQYV.

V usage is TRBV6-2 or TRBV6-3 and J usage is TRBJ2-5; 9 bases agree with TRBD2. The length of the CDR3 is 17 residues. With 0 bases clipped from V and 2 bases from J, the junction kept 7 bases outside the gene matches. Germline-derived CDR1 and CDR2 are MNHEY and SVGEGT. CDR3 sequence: CASSYSSRLAAQETQYF. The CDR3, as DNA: TGTGCCAGCAGTTACTCGAGCAGACTAGCGGCTCAAGAGACCCAGTACTTC.

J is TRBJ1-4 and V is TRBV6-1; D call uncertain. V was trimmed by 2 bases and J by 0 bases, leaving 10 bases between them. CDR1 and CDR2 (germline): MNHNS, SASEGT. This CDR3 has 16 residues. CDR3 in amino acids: CASSELRTSTNEKLFF. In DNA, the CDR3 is TGTGCCAGCAGTGAATTAAGAACTTCAACTAATGAAAAACTGTTTTTT.

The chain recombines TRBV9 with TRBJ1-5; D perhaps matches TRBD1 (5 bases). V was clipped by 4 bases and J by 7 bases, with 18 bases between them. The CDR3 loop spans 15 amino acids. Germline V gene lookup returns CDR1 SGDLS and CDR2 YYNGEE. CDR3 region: CASSPLGGANQPQHF. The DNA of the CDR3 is TGTGCCAGCAGCCCCCTCGGAGGGGCAAACCAGCCCCAGCATTTT. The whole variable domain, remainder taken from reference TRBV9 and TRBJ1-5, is DSGVTQTPKHLITATGQRVTLRCSPRSGDLSVYWYQQSLDQGLQFLIQYYNGEERAKGNILERFSAQQFPDLHSELNLSSLELGDSALYFCASSPLGGANQPQHFGDGTRLSIL.

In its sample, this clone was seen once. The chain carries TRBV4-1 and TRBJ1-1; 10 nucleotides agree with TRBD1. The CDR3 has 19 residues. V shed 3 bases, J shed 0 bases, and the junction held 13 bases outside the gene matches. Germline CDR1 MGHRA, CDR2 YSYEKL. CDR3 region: CASSQVTGGRGRVNTEAFF. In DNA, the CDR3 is TGCGCCAGCAGCCAGGTGACAGGGGGCAGGGGAAGGGTGAACACTGAAGCTTTCTTT.

The CDR3 region has the DNA TGCGCCAGCAGCCAAGACCAGGGTGGAGACTATGGCTACACCTTC. Translating gives CASSQDQGGDYGYTF. The rearrangement links TRBV4-3 to TRBJ1-2; tentatively, D is TRBD1 (5 bases). This CDR3 is built from 15 residues. Germline V gene data show CDR1 as LGHNA and CDR2 as YSLEER. Deletions cut 0 bases from V and 3 bases from J, with 11 bases between.

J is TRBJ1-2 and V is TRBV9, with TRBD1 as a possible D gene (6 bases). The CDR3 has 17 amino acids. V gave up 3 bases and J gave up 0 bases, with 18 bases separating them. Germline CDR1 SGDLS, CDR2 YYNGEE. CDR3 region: CASSARQATSTNYGYTF. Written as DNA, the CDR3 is TGTGCCAGCAGCGCACGACAGGCCACCTCGACTAACTATGGCTACACCTTC. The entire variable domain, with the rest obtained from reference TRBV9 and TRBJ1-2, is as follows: DSGVTQTPKHLITATGQRVTLRCSPRSGDLSVYWYQQSLDQGLQFLIQYYNGEERAKGNILERFSAQQFPDLHSELNLSSLELGDSALYFCASSARQATSTNYGYTFGSGTRLTVV.

The CDR3 DNA reads as TGTGCCAGCAGCACCGGGACTAGCGGGAGTCTTGGTACGCAGTATTTT. Translating gives CASSTGTSGSLGTQYF. This sequence joins TRBV5-4 and TRBJ2-3; TRBD2 matches at 14 bases. CDR1 is SGHNT and CDR2 is YYREEE in the germline V gene (reference sequence). V trimming: 4 bases; J trimming: 8 bases; junction bases outside the gene matches: 9. CDR3 length: 16 amino acids.

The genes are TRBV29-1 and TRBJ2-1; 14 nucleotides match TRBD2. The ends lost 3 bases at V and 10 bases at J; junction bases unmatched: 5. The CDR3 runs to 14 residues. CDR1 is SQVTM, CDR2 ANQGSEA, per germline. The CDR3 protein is CSVDGTSGRDEQFF. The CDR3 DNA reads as TGCAGCGTTGATGGGACTAGCGGGAGAGACGAGCAGTTCTTC.

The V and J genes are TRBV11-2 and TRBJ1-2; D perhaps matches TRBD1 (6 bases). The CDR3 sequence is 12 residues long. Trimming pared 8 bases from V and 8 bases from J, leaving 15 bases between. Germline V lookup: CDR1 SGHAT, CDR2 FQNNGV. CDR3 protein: CASGRTDFGYTF. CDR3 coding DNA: TGTGCCAGCGGAAGGACAGACTTCGGCTACACCTTC.

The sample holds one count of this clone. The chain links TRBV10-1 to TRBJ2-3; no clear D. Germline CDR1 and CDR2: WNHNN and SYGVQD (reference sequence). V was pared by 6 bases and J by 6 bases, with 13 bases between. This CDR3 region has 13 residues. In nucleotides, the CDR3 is TGCGCCAGCAGCATCGGTCCGCGGGATACGCAGTATTTT. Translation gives CASSIGPRDTQYF.